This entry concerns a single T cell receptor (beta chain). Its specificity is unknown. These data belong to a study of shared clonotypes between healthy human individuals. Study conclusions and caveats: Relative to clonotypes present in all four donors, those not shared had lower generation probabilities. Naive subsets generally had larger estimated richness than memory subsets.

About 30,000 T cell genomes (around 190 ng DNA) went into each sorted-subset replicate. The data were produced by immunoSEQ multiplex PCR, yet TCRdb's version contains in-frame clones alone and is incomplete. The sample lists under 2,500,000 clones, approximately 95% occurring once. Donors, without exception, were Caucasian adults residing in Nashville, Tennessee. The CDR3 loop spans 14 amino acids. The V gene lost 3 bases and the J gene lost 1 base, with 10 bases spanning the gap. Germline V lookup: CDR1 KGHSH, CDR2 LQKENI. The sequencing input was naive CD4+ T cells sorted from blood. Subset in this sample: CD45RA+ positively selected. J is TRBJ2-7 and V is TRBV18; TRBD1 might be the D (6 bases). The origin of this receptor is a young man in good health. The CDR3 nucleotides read TGTGCCAGCTCACCGCACAGGGATTCCTACGAGCAGTACTTC. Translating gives CASSPHRDSYEQYF.